Presented here are 10 T cell receptor beta chains from one specimen sequenced in a study of T cell responses to AZD1222 COVID-19 vaccine. Data came from immunoSEQ multiplex PCR; TCRdb stores just in-frame clones and leaves some out. The sample contains roughly 160,000 clones, about 90% of which appear only once. The sequenced sample was peripheral blood, obtained on day 0 of AZD1222 vaccination. These receptors were obtained from an adult in good health.

This chain connects TRBV2 to TRBJ2-3; D tentatively fits TRBD1 or TRBD2 (6 bases each). The CDR3 has 14 residues. The germline V gene has CDR1 SNHLY and CDR2 FYNNEI. V shed 6 bases and J shed 6 bases, with 16 bases lying between them. This CDR3 is CASRTLPGADTQYF. The CDR3 coding sequence is TGTGCCAGCAGGACCCTTCCGGGGGCGGATACGCAGTATTTT.

The chain uses TRBV2 and TRBJ1-5; 7 nucleotides agree with TRBD1. Germline CDR1 and CDR2: SNHLY and FYNNEI. The CDR3 sequence is 13 residues long. Trimming at V came to 8 bases and at J to 5 bases, leaving 6 bases not matched to a gene. The CDR3 region is CASGGQVDQPQHF. The CDR3 coding sequence is TGTGCCAGCGGTGGACAGGTGGATCAGCCCCAGCATTTT.

The chain combines TRBV5-1 with TRBJ1-1; D may be TRBD1 (5 bases). The CDR3 is 12 residues long. The germline CDR1 and CDR2 sequences are SGHRS and YFSETQ. The V and J ends lost 5 bases and 8 bases respectively, with 13 bases between them. DNA for the CDR3: TGCGCCAGCAGTTTTGGGGGTTCAGAAGCTTTCTTT. Translating it yields CASSFGGSEAFF.

This chain connects TRBV19 to TRBJ2-7, with 8 bases aligning to TRBD2. This CDR3 has 16 amino acids. Germline loops: CDR1 LNHDA, CDR2 SQIVND (reference sequence). The V gene end was trimmed by 0 bases and the J gene end by 4 bases; junction bases not matched to a gene: 8. CDR3 in DNA: TGTGCCAGTAGTATAGAGAGCGGGAGATCACAGTACGAGCAGTACTTC. It codes for CASSIESGRSQYEQYF.

J is TRBJ2-7 and V is TRBV2, with 12 bases that match TRBD2. J gave up 4 bases and V 3 bases, and 4 bases lay outside the gene matches. Looked up from germline, CDR1 is SNHLY and CDR2 is FYNNEI. This CDR3 is 15 amino acids long. The CDR3 region has the DNA TGTGCCAGCAGTGATAGCCTAGCGGGAGGGTACGAGCAGTACTTC. It yields the protein CASSDSLAGGYEQYF.

This chain connects TRBV6-2 or TRBV6-3 to TRBJ2-1; no clear D. The germline V gene has CDR1 MNHEY and CDR2 SVGEGT. The CDR3 is made up of 14 amino acids. V lost 5 bases to trimming and J lost 6 bases, with 14 bases between them. CDR3 region: CASSQPWTGNEQFF. CDR3 nucleotide sequence: TGTGCCAGCAGTCAACCCTGGACCGGCAATGAGCAGTTCTTC.

The chain is built from TRBV7-2 and TRBJ1-5; D gene unclear. Germline CDR1 reads SGHTA; CDR2 reads FQGNSA. The CDR3 sequence is 16 residues long. Trimming left V 1 base short and J 2 bases short, with 12 bases between. The CDR3 reads CASSLEVGSRNQPQHF. CDR3 sequence (DNA): TGTGCCAGCAGCTTAGAGGTAGGCAGCCGCAATCAGCCCCAGCATTTT.

This sequence joins TRBV6-1 and TRBJ1-2; D unclear. V was shortened by 1 base and J by 7 bases, with 16 bases between the two germline ends. This CDR3 is 15 amino acids long. Germline V lookup: CDR1 MNHNS, CDR2 SASEGT. The CDR3 nucleotides read TGTGCCAGCAGTGAAGTTATGGAGGAGATTAGTGGCTACACCTTC. Its translation is CASSEVMEEISGYTF.

The chain has TRBV19 and TRBJ2-7; D possibly corresponds to TRBD2 (6 bases). Trimming took 4 bases from V and 1 from J, leaving 11 bases between them. Germline assignment: CDR1 LNHDA and CDR2 SQIVND (reference sequence). The CDR3 covers 14 residues. The CDR3 nucleotides read TGTGCCAGTAGTAATGGAGGGGTTTCCTACGAGCAGTACTTC. Its translation: CASSNGGVSYEQYF. The entire variable domain, with the rest obtained from reference TRBV19 and TRBJ2-7, is as follows: DGGITQSPKYLFRKEGQNVTLSCEQNLNHDAMYWYRQDPGQGLRLIYYSQIVNDFQKGDIAEGYSVSREKKESFPLTVTSAQKNPTAFYLCASSNGGVSYEQYFGPGTRLTVT.

The chain links TRBV4-1 to TRBJ1-4; D gene ambiguous. The germline V gene has CDR1 MGHRA and CDR2 YSYEKL. Trimming removed 1 base at V and 8 bases at J, with 8 bases between. The CDR3 runs to 13 residues. The CDR3 region has the DNA TGCGCCAGCAGCCAAGTCATACCCGAAAAACTGTTTTTT. Its translation is CASSQVIPEKLFF.